These T cell receptor beta chains were read from a single sample in a study of T cell responses to AZD1222 COVID-19 vaccine. The data were produced by immunoSEQ multiplex PCR, yet TCRdb's version contains in-frame clones alone and is incomplete. The sample shows some 170,000 clones, roughly 92% of them seen only once. This material consisted of peripheral blood, taken on day 0 of AZD1222 vaccination. The receptors originated from an adult in good health. CDR3s include the opening cysteine and the closing phenylalanine or tryptophan. A D gene is named only where the DNA matches it firmly. Only part of the rows carry a size: once, few, many, or a class if the clone is expanded.

J gene: TRBJ1-2
clone size: .
V gene: TRBV18
D gene: .
CDR3 DNA: TGTGCCAGCTCACCAGACAGACCCTATGGCTACACCTTC
CDR3 protein: CASSPDRPYGYTF

J gene: TRBJ2-2
clone size: .
V gene: TRBV3-1/TRBV3-2
D gene: .
CDR3 DNA: TGTGCCAGCAGCTACGCGAACACCGGGGAGCTGTTTTTT
CDR3 protein: CASSYANTGELFF

J gene: TRBJ1-5
clone size: .
V gene: TRBV11-2
D gene: .
CDR3 DNA: TGTGCCAGCAGCTTAGATAGTGTACTTAGCAATCAGCCCCAGCATTTT
CDR3 protein: CASSLDSVLSNQPQHF

J gene: TRBJ1-1
clone size: .
V gene: TRBV30
D gene: .
CDR3 DNA: TGTGCCTCCCATCGGGCTGAAGCTTTCTTT
CDR3 protein: CASHRAEAFF

J gene: TRBJ2-7
clone size: .
V gene: TRBV9
D gene: TRBD2
CDR3 DNA: TGTGCCAGCAGCGTGGCGGGAGGCCCCTACGAGCAGTACTTC
CDR3 protein: CASSVAGGPYEQYF

J gene: TRBJ2-1
clone size: .
V gene: TRBV24-1
D gene: TRBD2
CDR3 DNA: TGTGCCACCAAGGGACTAGCGGGAGGTCTGTATCATGAGCAGTTCTTC
CDR3 protein: CATKGLAGGLYHEQFF

J gene: TRBJ2-1
clone size: .
V gene: TRBV2
D gene: TRBD2
CDR3 DNA: TGTGCCAGCAGGGGAGGGCTAGCGGGAGGTCGGAATGAGCAGTTCTTC
CDR3 protein: CASRGGLAGGRNEQFF

J gene: TRBJ1-1
clone size: .
V gene: TRBV7-9
D gene: .
CDR3 DNA: TGTGCCAGCAGCCGCCCCCAAAGTCTGCGAGGTGAAGCTTTCTTT
CDR3 protein: CASSRPQSLRGEAFF

J gene: TRBJ1-2
clone size: once
V gene: TRBV5-1
D gene: .
CDR3 DNA: TGCGCCAGCAGCTTGGGCACCCCGGGCCCTTATGGCTACACCTTC
CDR3 protein: CASSLGTPGPYGYTF

J gene: TRBJ1-5
clone size: .
V gene: TRBV11-2
D gene: .
CDR3 DNA: TGTGCCAGCAGCTTACGGGGGGATCAGCCCCAGCATTTT
CDR3 protein: CASSLRGDQPQHF

J gene: TRBJ2-7
clone size: .
V gene: TRBV11-2
D gene: TRBD2
CDR3 DNA: TGTGCCAGCAGCTTAGTGGCGGGAGCGCGGCGCGAGCAGTACTTC
CDR3 protein: CASSLVAGARREQYF

J gene: TRBJ2-7
clone size: .
V gene: TRBV7-6
D gene: TRBD1
CDR3 DNA: TGTGCCAGCAGCCCGAGACAGGGCCCCTACGAGCAGTACTTC
CDR3 protein: CASSPRQGPYEQYF

J gene: TRBJ2-7
clone size: .
V gene: TRBV2
D gene: TRBD2
CDR3 DNA: TGTGCCAGCAGGGCTCTAGCGGGAGGGCCCCACGAGCAGTACTTC
CDR3 protein: CASRALAGGPHEQYF

J gene: TRBJ2-5
clone size: .
V gene: TRBV4-2
D gene: TRBD1
CDR3 DNA: TGTGCCAGCAGCCAGGGGGAGGACAGGGCCGGTTTGGAGACCCAGTACTTC
CDR3 protein: CASSQGEDRAGLETQYF

J gene: TRBJ2-1
clone size: .
V gene: TRBV4-2
D gene: .
CDR3 DNA: TGTGCCAGCAGCCAAGACCTGGGACTCTCCAATGAGCAGTTCTTC
CDR3 protein: CASSQDLGLSNEQFF

J gene: TRBJ1-4
clone size: .
V gene: TRBV27
D gene: TRBD1
CDR3 DNA: TGTGCCAGCAGCCCGACAGGGCGGAAGGCAACTAATGAAAAACTGTTTTTT
CDR3 protein: CASSPTGRKATNEKLFF

J gene: TRBJ2-7
clone size: .
V gene: TRBV4-1
D gene: .
CDR3 DNA: TGCGCCAGCAGCCAAACGGGGACCCCGAGCTCCTACGAGCAGTACTTC
CDR3 protein: CASSQTGTPSSYEQYF

J gene: TRBJ2-7
clone size: .
V gene: TRBV6-1
D gene: .
CDR3 DNA: TGTGCCAGCAGTGAAGCAGGGGGATCCTACGAGCAGTACTTC
CDR3 protein: CASSEAGGSYEQYF

J gene: TRBJ2-1
clone size: .
V gene: TRBV30
D gene: .
CDR3 DNA: TGTGCCTGGGGAACCCAGACCAATGAGCAGTTCTTC
CDR3 protein: CAWGTQTNEQFF

J gene: TRBJ2-7
clone size: .
V gene: TRBV29-1
D gene: TRBD1
CDR3 DNA: TGCAGCGTCCAGGGGGCGGGAAACTACGAGCAGTACTTC
CDR3 protein: CSVQGAGNYEQYF

J gene: TRBJ1-2
clone size: .
V gene: TRBV5-1
D gene: .
CDR3 DNA: TGCGCCAGCAGATCGGACCGGAATTACGGCTACACCTTC
CDR3 protein: CASRSDRNYGYTF

J gene: TRBJ1-3
clone size: .
V gene: TRBV2
D gene: TRBD1
CDR3 DNA: TGTGCCAGCACCCCGGGACAGCCAGCCACCATATATTTT
CDR3 protein: CASTPGQPATIYF

J gene: TRBJ1-1
clone size: once
V gene: TRBV3-1/TRBV3-2
D gene: .
CDR3 DNA: TGTGCCAGCAGGAGTAGGGGGAACACTGAAGCTTTCTTT
CDR3 protein: CASRSRGNTEAFF

J gene: TRBJ1-1
clone size: .
V gene: TRBV6-5
D gene: .
CDR3 DNA: TGTGCCAGCAGTTACTCGGGGAGTGAAGCTTTCTTT
CDR3 protein: CASSYSGSEAFF

J gene: TRBJ1-5
clone size: .
V gene: TRBV19
D gene: .
CDR3 DNA: TGTGCCAGTAGTACCCGGACGGATTATAGCAATCAGCCCCAGCATTTT
CDR3 protein: CASSTRTDYSNQPQHF

J gene: TRBJ1-4
clone size: few
V gene: TRBV7-9
D gene: TRBD1
CDR3 DNA: TGTGCCAGCAGCCCGTCGGCCCGAGGGGGCGTTAATGAAAAACTGTTTTTT
CDR3 protein: CASSPSARGGVNEKLFF

J gene: TRBJ2-5
clone size: .
V gene: TRBV5-1
D gene: TRBD1
CDR3 DNA: TGCGCCACCGGGCGCCTGGGACAGCAAGAGACCCAGTACTTC
CDR3 protein: CATGRLGQQETQYF

J gene: TRBJ1-2
clone size: .
V gene: TRBV5-6
D gene: .
CDR3 DNA: TGTGCCAGCAGCCGGGACACGCGTAACTATGGCTACACCTTC
CDR3 protein: CASSRDTRNYGYTF

J gene: TRBJ2-1
clone size: .
V gene: TRBV9
D gene: TRBD2
CDR3 DNA: TGTGCCAGCAGCCCTAGCCGTCGGCTAGCGGGAGGAAACAATGAGCAGTTCTTC
CDR3 protein: CASSPSRRLAGGNNEQFF

J gene: TRBJ1-1
clone size: .
V gene: TRBV4-2
D gene: .
CDR3 DNA: TGTGCCAGCAGCGTCGCGGGGTTGAACACTGAAGCTTTCTTT
CDR3 protein: CASSVAGLNTEAFF

J gene: TRBJ1-2
clone size: .
V gene: TRBV5-4
D gene: .
CDR3 DNA: TGTGCCAGCAGCTCGTCCGGGGGCTCATACGGCTACACCTTC
CDR3 protein: CASSSSGGSYGYTF

J gene: TRBJ2-1
clone size: .
V gene: TRBV15
D gene: .
CDR3 DNA: TGTGCCACCAGCAGAGATTTTCTTTCCGGGGGCCTAAGGTACAATGAGCAGTTCTTC
CDR3 protein: CATSRDFLSGGLRYNEQFF

J gene: TRBJ1-5
clone size: .
V gene: TRBV19
D gene: TRBD1
CDR3 DNA: TGTGCCAGTGCGGGGACAGGGGGAAATCAGCCCCAGCATTTT
CDR3 protein: CASAGTGGNQPQHF

J gene: TRBJ1-2
clone size: .
V gene: TRBV6-1
D gene: TRBD1
CDR3 DNA: TGTGCCAGCAGTGACATCGGACAGGGGGGTTACACCTTC
CDR3 protein: CASSDIGQGGYTF

J gene: TRBJ2-2
clone size: .
V gene: TRBV13
D gene: .
CDR3 DNA: TGTGCCAGCAGCTTTCGGGAGGAGCTGTTTTTT
CDR3 protein: CASSFREELFF

J gene: TRBJ1-6
clone size: .
V gene: TRBV28
D gene: .
CDR3 DNA: TGTGCCAGCAGACAGGGAAATAATTCACCCCTCCACTTT
CDR3 protein: CASRQGNNSPLHF

J gene: TRBJ1-1
clone size: .
V gene: TRBV19
D gene: .
CDR3 DNA: TGTGCCAGTACCATCCTACAAGGAAACACTGAAGCTTTCTTT
CDR3 protein: CASTILQGNTEAFF

J gene: TRBJ2-7
clone size: .
V gene: TRBV27
D gene: TRBD1
CDR3 DNA: TGTGCCAGCAGTCTCACCGGGACAGGTGACGAGCAGTACTTC
CDR3 protein: CASSLTGTGDEQYF

J gene: TRBJ2-3
clone size: .
V gene: TRBV4-1
D gene: .
CDR3 DNA: TGCGCCAGCAGCCAAGAGGGCCCCGGGGCGGGGGATACGCAGTATTTT
CDR3 protein: CASSQEGPGAGDTQYF

J gene: TRBJ1-2
clone size: .
V gene: TRBV7-8
D gene: TRBD1
CDR3 DNA: TGTGCCAGCAGCTTAGACGACAGGGGCCCCCACTATGGCTACACCTTC
CDR3 protein: CASSLDDRGPHYGYTF